Presented here are 11 T cell receptor beta chains from one specimen sequenced in a study of T-cell reconstitution after alpha-beta-depleted transplantation in children. Library preparation (for TCRbeta) was performed with unique molecular identifiers. TCRdb re-derived calls from the PCR reads in MiXCR, one entry per CDR3 protein. The top ten hold around 0.76% of the sample, which has hundreds of thousands of distinct CDR3 sequences, about 12% seen once. Sample: PBMCs, taken before TCRalphabeta/CD19-depleted stem cell transplant. The receptor source for this set is a girl aged 2 to 10 with congenital amegakaryocytic thrombocytopenia, due to receive a stem cell transplant.

This clonotype was seen many times. This sequence joins TRBV20-1 and TRBJ2-1; 9 bases agree with TRBD2. CDR3 length: 14 residues. Germline V gene sequence: CDR1 DFQATT, CDR2 SNEGSKA (reference sequence). The V gene end was trimmed by 5 bases and the J gene end by 8 bases; junction bases not matched to a gene: 10. This CDR3 reads CSASGASGVHEQFF. CDR3 DNA sequence: TGCAGTGCTTCCGGGGCTAGCGGGGTGCATGAGCAGTTCTTC.

In its sample, this clonotype was seen many times. The chain has TRBV7-3 and TRBJ2-1; 10 bases are shared with TRBD2. This CDR3 region has 16 residues. V lost 5 bases, J lost 4 bases, and 8 bases stayed unmatched. CDR1 SGHTA and CDR2 FQGTGA come from the germline V gene. The CDR3 region has the DNA TGTGCCAGCAGCCCATACCTAGCGGGGGTTTACAATGAGCAGTTCTTC. It translates to CASSPYLAGVYNEQFF.

The chain joins TRBV20-1 to TRBJ2-7, with 8 bases lining up with TRBD2. The germline gives CDR1 DFQATT, CDR2 SNEGSKA (reference sequence). The CDR3 extends over 12 amino acids. The CDR3 reads CGIAGGRYEQYF. The CDR3 DNA is TGCGGTATTGCGGGAGGCAGGTACGAGCAGTACTTC.

In this sample, this clonotype turned up many times. V usage is TRBV29-1 and J usage is TRBJ2-1, with D possibly matching TRBD2 (6 bases). This CDR3 has 16 amino acids. The germline V gene encodes CDR1 SQVTM and CDR2 ANQGSEA. CDR3 nucleotides: TGCAGTGCCGTTGGAGGGTTGGGTCTAGCGATCTATGAGCAGTTCTTC. Translated: CSAVGGLGLAIYEQFF.

The rearrangement links TRBV7-9 to TRBJ2-7; D call uncertain. V was pared by 11 bases and J by 0 bases, with 17 bases between. This CDR3 has 14 residues. Germline values: CDR1 SEHNR, CDR2 FQNEAQ (reference sequence). The CDR3 here is CAPERLSRSYEQYF. The CDR3 nucleotides read TGTGCCCCCGAAAGATTGAGCCGCTCCTACGAGCAGTACTTC.

This clonotype came up many times. The chain joins TRBV20-1 to TRBJ2-1; 12 nucleotides line up with TRBD2. In germline, CDR1 is DFQATT, CDR2 SNEGSKA (reference sequence). The CDR3 has 17 amino acids. Trimming removed 0 bases from V and 3 bases from J; junction bases left unmatched: 6. DNA for the CDR3: TGCAGTGCTAGAGATGCCCTGGGACTAGCGGGCTACAATGAGCAGTTCTTC. Encoded protein: CSARDALGLAGYNEQFF.

This clonotype has ten or more counts. The chain couples TRBV7-3 to TRBJ2-5; D is unresolved. CDR1 and CDR2 (germline): SGHTA, FQGTGA. V lost 1 base and J 5 bases, leaving 8 bases between the germline ends. There are 13 residues in the CDR3. CDR3 amino acids: CASSLIAAETQYF. CDR3 in DNA: TGTGCCAGCAGCTTAATTGCGGCGGAGACCCAGTACTTC.

This clonotype was recorded many times. This chain links TRBV28 with TRBJ2-2, with 12 bases lining up with TRBD2. The CDR3 sequence is 21 residues long. V lost 6 bases to trimming and J lost 0 bases; unmatched junction nucleotides: 17. Germline V gene lookup returns CDR1 MDHEN and CDR2 SYDVKM. The CDR3 sequence is CASRRGTSGRREKANTGELFF. The CDR3 nucleotides read TGTGCCAGCAGGAGGGGAACTAGCGGGAGGAGGGAAAAGGCGAACACCGGGGAGCTGTTTTTT.

At least ten counts were recorded for this clonotype. The V call is TRBV20-1, the J call TRBJ2-7; no clear D. The CDR3 length is 12 residues. Germline V gene sequence: CDR1 DFQATT, CDR2 SNEGSKA (reference sequence). V was pared by 5 bases and J by 3 bases, with 11 bases between. The CDR3 DNA reads TGCAGTGCTTCCGGGCCTAGCTACGAGCAGTACTTC. Its protein is CSASGPSYEQYF.

This clonotype was detected ten times or more. CDR3 in DNA: TGCGCCAGCAGCTCTGAAGACGGGACAGGGGCCTACGAGCAGTACTTC. Translation gives CASSSEDGTGAYEQYF. This chain uses TRBV5-1 with TRBJ2-7, with 10 bases matching TRBD1. The CDR3 is 16 amino acids. With 3 bases clipped from V and 2 bases from J, the junction kept 8 bases outside the gene matches. Germline V gene lookup returns CDR1 SGHRS and CDR2 YFSETQ.

This clonotype was found many times. The rearrangement uses TRBV20-1 and TRBJ2-3; no reliable D call. CDR1 DFQATT and CDR2 SNEGSKA come from the germline V gene (reference sequence). The CDR3 spans 13 residues. The CDR3 nucleotides are TGCAGCGAGGTGGGCGCCCTCACAGATACGCAGTATTTT. Its protein is CSEVGALTDTQYF.